The 5 T cell receptor beta chains given below trace back to one sample, sequenced in a study of Ad26.COV2.S vaccination and SARS-CoV-2 variants. Treatment described: some 20 received Ad26.COV2.S at low or high dose, single or two shots; about 5 received placebo; per-sample allocation not given. Day 63 after the first vaccine or placebo injection was the time point for sampling. TCRdb's copy holds only in-frame clones and misses some; the assay was immunoSEQ multiplex PCR. The repertoire includes 350,000 to 500,000 clones, around 90% of them detected once, and 10% to 15% sits in the top ten. The source material was peripheral blood, sampled in a trial of Ad26.COV2.S vaccine versus placebo. The receptors come from a person aged 18-65 years who received the Ad26.COV2.S COVID-19 vaccine or a placebo.

The chain links TRBV5-1 to TRBJ2-3, with D possibly being TRBD1 or TRBD2 (6 bases each). The CDR3 has 16 residues. Between the trimmed V and J ends, which lost 4 bases and 0 bases, there was a span of 15 bases. Germline V gives CDR1 SGHRS, CDR2 YFSETQ. Here the CDR3 DNA reads TGCGCCAGCAGCACGAGTGGGGGGCACAGCACAGATACGCAGTATTTT. Its protein is CASSTSGGHSTDTQYF.

The V call is TRBV10-2, the J call TRBJ2-7; tentative D call: TRBD2 (5 bases). Trimming left V 3 bases short and J 5 bases short, with 14 bases between. This CDR3 spans 14 amino acids. Germline V gene data show CDR1 as WSHSY and CDR2 as SAAADI. In DNA form, the CDR3 reads TGCGCCAGCAGTGAAGACTTATCAGCGGACGAGCAGTACTTC. It is translated as CASSEDLSADEQYF.

V and J are TRBV12-3 or TRBV12-4 and TRBJ1-2; no clear D. V gave up 6 bases and J gave up 7 bases, with 15 bases separating them. The CDR3 has 13 amino acids. CDR3 residues: CASSSAPTGGYTF. CDR3 sequence (DNA): TGTGCCAGCAGCTCGGCCCCTACGGGTGGCTACACCTTC.

J is TRBJ1-5 and V is TRBV2; TRBD1 is a possible D gene (6 bases). The CDR3 consists of 15 residues. Germline loops: CDR1 SNHLY, CDR2 FYNNEI. Deletions cut 2 bases from V and 5 bases from J, with 13 bases between. The CDR3 region is CASSENRAIDQPQHF. CDR3 in DNA: TGTGCCAGCAGTGAAAACAGGGCAATCGATCAGCCCCAGCATTTT.

This sequence joins TRBV6-2 or TRBV6-3 and TRBJ2-2; D possibly corresponds to TRBD1 (6 bases). CDR3 length: 16 residues. V was clipped by 4 bases and J by 1 base, with 13 bases between them. The germline V gene has CDR1 MNHEY and CDR2 SVGEGT. This CDR3 is CASSLWGLGNTGELFF. CDR3 coding DNA: TGTGCCAGCAGTTTATGGGGGCTTGGGAACACCGGGGAGCTGTTTTTT.